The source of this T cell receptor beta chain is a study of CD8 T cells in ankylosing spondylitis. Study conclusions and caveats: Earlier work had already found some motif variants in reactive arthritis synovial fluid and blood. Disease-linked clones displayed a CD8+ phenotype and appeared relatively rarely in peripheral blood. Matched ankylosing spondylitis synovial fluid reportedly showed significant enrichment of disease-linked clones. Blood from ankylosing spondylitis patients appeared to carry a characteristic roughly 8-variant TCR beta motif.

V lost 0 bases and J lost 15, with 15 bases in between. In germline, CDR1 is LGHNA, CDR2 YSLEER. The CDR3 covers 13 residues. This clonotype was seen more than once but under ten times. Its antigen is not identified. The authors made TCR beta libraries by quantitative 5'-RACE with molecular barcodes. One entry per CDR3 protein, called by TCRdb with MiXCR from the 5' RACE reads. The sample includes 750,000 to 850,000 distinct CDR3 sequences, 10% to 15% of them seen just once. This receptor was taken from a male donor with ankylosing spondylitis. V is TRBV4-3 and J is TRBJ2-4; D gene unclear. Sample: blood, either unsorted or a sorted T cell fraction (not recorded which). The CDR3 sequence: CASSQDSKSKPYF. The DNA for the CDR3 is TGCGCCAGCAGCCAAGATAGTAAGTCGAAACCGTACTTC.